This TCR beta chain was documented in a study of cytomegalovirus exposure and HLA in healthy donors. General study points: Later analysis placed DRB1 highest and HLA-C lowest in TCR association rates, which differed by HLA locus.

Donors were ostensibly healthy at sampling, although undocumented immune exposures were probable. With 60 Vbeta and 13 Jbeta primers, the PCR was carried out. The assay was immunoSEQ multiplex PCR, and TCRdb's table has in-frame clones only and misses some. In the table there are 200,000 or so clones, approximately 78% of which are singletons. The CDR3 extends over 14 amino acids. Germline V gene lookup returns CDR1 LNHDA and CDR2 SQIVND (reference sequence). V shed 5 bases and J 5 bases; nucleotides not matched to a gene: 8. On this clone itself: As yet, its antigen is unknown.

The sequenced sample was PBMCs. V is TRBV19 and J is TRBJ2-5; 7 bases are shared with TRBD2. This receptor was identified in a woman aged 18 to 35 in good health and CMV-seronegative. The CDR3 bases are TGTGCCAGTAGTCAACGATGGGGAGGGGAGACCCAGTACTTC. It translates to CASSQRWGGETQYF.